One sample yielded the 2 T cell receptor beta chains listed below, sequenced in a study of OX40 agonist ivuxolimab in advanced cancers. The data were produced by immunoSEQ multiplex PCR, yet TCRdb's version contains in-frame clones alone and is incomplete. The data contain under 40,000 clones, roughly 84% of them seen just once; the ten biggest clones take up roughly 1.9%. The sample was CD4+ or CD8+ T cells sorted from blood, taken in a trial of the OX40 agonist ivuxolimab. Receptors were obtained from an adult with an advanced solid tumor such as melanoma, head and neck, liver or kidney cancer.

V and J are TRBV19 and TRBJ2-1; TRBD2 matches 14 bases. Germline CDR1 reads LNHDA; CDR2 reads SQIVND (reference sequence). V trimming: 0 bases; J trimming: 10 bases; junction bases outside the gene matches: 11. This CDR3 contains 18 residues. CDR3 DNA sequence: TGTGCCAGTAGTATAGATCGTTTTGGGACTAGCGGGAGAGGAGAGCAGTTCTTC. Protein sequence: CASSIDRFGTSGRGEQFF.

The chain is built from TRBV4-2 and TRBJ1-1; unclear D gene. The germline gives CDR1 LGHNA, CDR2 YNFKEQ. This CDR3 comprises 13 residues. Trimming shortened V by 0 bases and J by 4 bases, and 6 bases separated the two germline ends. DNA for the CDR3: TGTGCCAGCAGCCAAGATCGGCGCACTGAAGCTTTCTTT. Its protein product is CASSQDRRTEAFF.